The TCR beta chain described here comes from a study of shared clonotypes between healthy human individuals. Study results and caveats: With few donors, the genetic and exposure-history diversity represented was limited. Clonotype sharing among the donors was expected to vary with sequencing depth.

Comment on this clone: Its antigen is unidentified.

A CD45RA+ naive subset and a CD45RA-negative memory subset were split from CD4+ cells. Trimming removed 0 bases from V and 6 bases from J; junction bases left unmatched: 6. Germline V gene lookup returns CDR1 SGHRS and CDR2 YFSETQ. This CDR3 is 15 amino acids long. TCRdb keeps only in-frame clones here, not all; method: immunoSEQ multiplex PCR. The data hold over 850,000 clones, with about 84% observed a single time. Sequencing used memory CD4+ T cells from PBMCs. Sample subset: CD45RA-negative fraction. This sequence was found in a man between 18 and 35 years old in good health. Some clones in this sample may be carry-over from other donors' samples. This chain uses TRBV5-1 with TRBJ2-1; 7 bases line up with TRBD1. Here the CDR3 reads CASSLATPGGNEQFF. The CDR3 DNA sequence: TGCGCCAGCAGCTTGGCAACTCCAGGGGGCAATGAGCAGTTCTTC.